This T cell receptor beta chain is drawn from a study of tumor-infiltrating lymphocytes in glioblastoma multiforme. Whole-study results and caveats: Functional subtype sorting of these T cells was not performed. Only one glioblastoma patient had TCR and mutation analysis.

The CDR3 has 15 amino acids. Germline loops: CDR1 KGHDR, CDR2 SFDVKD. Of note for this clonotype: The antigen remains undetermined. One junction end does not reproduce the germline sequence, and a read error may be involved.

TCR beta libraries were built from RNA through three nested multiplex PCR rounds using modified ARM-PCR. These TCRB libraries lack any described unique molecular identifiers. TCRdb used MiXCR to reprocess the multiplex PCR reads, holding one entry per CDR3 protein. The data contain about 10,000 distinct CDR3 sequences, around three fifths of them singletons. This TCR was recovered from a male donor with glioblastoma. V and J are TRBV24-1 and TRBJ2-1, with a possible D match to TRBD2 (6 bases). Sample: brain tumor tissue. CDR3 sequence reads: CATSDLEGLSHEKFF. CDR3 in DNA: TGTGCCACCAGTGATTTAGAGGGACTCTCACATGAGAAGTTCTTC.